The next 25 T cell receptor beta chains were all read from a single sample in a study of T cell responses to AZD1222 COVID-19 vaccine. Clones were sequenced by immunoSEQ multiplex PCR, and TCRdb holds only the in-frame ones, with some missing. The sample has about 120,000 clones, over 90% seen once. The sequenced sample was peripheral blood, obtained 28 days after the second AZD1222 dose. The source is an adult who received the AZD1222 COVID-19 vaccine.

The V gene is TRBV4-1, the J gene TRBJ1-1; possible D gene TRBD1, 5 bases. The CDR3 is made up of 18 amino acids. The V end was cut by 4 bases, the J end by 1 base, with 22 bases between. Per germline, CDR1 MGHRA and CDR2 YSYEKL. CDR3 nucleotides: TGCGCCAGCAGCCTTCCTACCGGGGCCACCCGATGGAACACTGAAGCTTTCTTT. Translated, it gives CASSLPTGATRWNTEAFF.

The chain carries TRBV25-1 and TRBJ2-7; D assignment may be TRBD1 or TRBD2 (7 bases each). This CDR3 has 15 amino acids. Per the germline V gene, CDR1 is MGHDK and CDR2 is SYGVNS. Trimming cost V 3 bases and J 3 bases, with 15 bases left between them. The CDR3, as DNA: TGTGCCAGCAGTGACCGGGGGGACAGTCACTACGAGCAGTACTTC. Its translation: CASSDRGDSHYEQYF.

This chain uses TRBV30 with TRBJ1-1; D remains unclear. In germline, CDR1 is GTSNPN, CDR2 SVGIG (reference sequence). There are 11 residues in the CDR3. Trimming pared 5 bases from V and 4 bases from J, leaving 8 bases between. Here the CDR3 reads CAWLRGTEAFF. DNA of the CDR3: TGTGCCTGGTTAAGAGGCACTGAAGCTTTCTTT.

This chain links TRBV12-3 or TRBV12-4 with TRBJ1-1; D is uncertain. Between the trimmed V and J ends, which lost 5 bases and 6 bases, there was a span of 10 bases. The CDR3 spans 12 residues. Here the CDR3 reads CASSRGRAEAFF. The CDR3, as DNA: TGTGCCAGCAGTCGAGGTAGGGCTGAAGCTTTCTTT.

This clone was found a few times. The chain carries TRBV15 and TRBJ2-7; D is ambiguous. CDR3 length equals 13 residues. Per the germline V gene, CDR1 is LNHNV and CDR2 is YYDKDF (reference sequence). With 0 bases removed from V and 8 bases from J, the gap between germline ends came to 11 bases. The CDR3 DNA is TGTGCCACCAGCAGAGATTTGGATCCGAAGCAGTACTTC. Its translation: CATSRDLDPKQYF. Filled out from reference TRBV15 and TRBJ2-7, the complete variable domain reads DAMVIQNPRYQVTQFGKPVTLSCSQTLNHNVMYWYQQKSSQAPKLLFHYYDKDFNNEADTPDNFQSRRPNTSFCFLDIRSPGLGDTAMYLCATSRDLDPKQYFGPGTRLTVT.

The rearrangement links TRBV7-9 to TRBJ1-2; a weak D match, TRBD1 (6 bases). Trimming took off 2 bases at V and 2 bases at J, with 18 bases between the two ends. Germline loops: CDR1 SEHNR, CDR2 FQNEAQ (reference sequence). CDR3 length: 17 residues. The CDR3 reads CASSLTIMRDKNYGYTF. The CDR3 nucleotides are TGTGCCAGCAGCTTAACGATTATGAGGGACAAAAACTATGGCTACACCTTC. Full variable domain (remainder filled in from reference TRBV7-9 and TRBJ1-2): DTGVSQNPRHKITKRGQNVTFRCDPISEHNRLYWYRQTLGQGPEFLTYFQNEAQLEKSRLLSDRFSAERPKGSFSTLEIQRTEQGDSAMYLCASSLTIMRDKNYGYTFGSGTRLTVV.

The chain uses TRBV6-5 and TRBJ1-1, with D possibly matching TRBD1 (5 bases). Germline CDR1 reads MNHEY; CDR2 reads SVGAGI. Deletions cut 5 bases from V and 1 base from J, with 11 bases between. The CDR3 is 14 amino acids. CDR3 bases: TGTGCCAGCAGTAGGGACTCCCCGAACACTGAAGCTTTCTTT. Protein sequence: CASSRDSPNTEAFF.

The chain uses TRBV27 and TRBJ2-7; TRBD1 or TRBD2 may be the D gene (6 bases each). CDR3 length equals 16 residues. V shed 3 bases and J shed 4 bases, with 19 bases lying between them. Germline CDR1 MNHEY, CDR2 SMNVEV (reference sequence). The CDR3 region is CASSFSRGPKLYEQYF. The CDR3 bases are TGTGCCAGCAGTTTCTCCCGGGGGCCAAAATTATACGAGCAGTACTTC.

This clone has a single count. The rearrangement links TRBV18 to TRBJ1-1; D uncertain. V lost 2 bases and J lost 4, with 11 bases in between. The germline CDR1 and CDR2 sequences are KGHSH and LQKENI. The CDR3 is 14 residues long. CDR3 bases: TGTGCCAGCTCACCAGGGGAGCTGGGCACTGAAGCTTTCTTT. Its protein product is CASSPGELGTEAFF. Using reference TRBV18 and TRBJ1-1 for the parts outside the CDR3, the full variable domain is NAGVMQNPRHLVRRRGQEARLRCSPMKGHSHVYWYRQLPEEGLKFMVYLQKENIIDESGMPKERFSAEFPKEGPSILRIQQVVRGDSAAYFCASSPGELGTEAFFGQGTRLTVV.

The CDR3 is CASSYGTGSSGNTIYF. CDR3 in DNA: TGTGCCAGCAGTTACGGGACAGGGTCCTCTGGAAACACCATATATTTT. The rearrangement links TRBV6-5 to TRBJ1-3; 9 bases map to TRBD1. In germline, CDR1 is MNHEY, CDR2 SVGAGI. After removal of 2 bases from V and 0 bases from J, the junction contained 2 bases not matched to a gene. The length of the CDR3 is 16 residues.

The chain uses TRBV7-8 and TRBJ1-1; 9 bases are a match to TRBD1. Germline-derived CDR1 and CDR2 are SGHVS and FQNEAQ. J lost 7 bases, V lost 5 bases, and 2 bases had no gene match. CDR3 length equals 12 residues. DNA of the CDR3: TGTGCCAGCAGCCCGACAGGGGGTGAAGCTTTCTTT. Protein product: CASSPTGGEAFF.

The V gene is TRBV5-1, the J gene TRBJ1-6; D remains unclear. V gave up 4 bases and J gave up 7 bases, with 15 bases separating them. This CDR3 is 15 amino acids long. The germline V gene encodes CDR1 SGHRS and CDR2 YFSETQ. The chain's CDR3 is CASSARTLGNSPLHF. CDR3 DNA sequence: TGCGCCAGCAGCGCTAGGACCCTTGGGAATTCACCCCTCCACTTT.

The chain is built from TRBV5-1 and TRBJ2-5; no reliable D call. This CDR3 spans 17 amino acids. The V gene lost 1 base and the J gene lost 1 base, with 17 bases spanning the gap. From germline, CDR1 is SGHRS and CDR2 YFSETQ. CDR3 in DNA: TGCGCCAGCAGCTTGTCTCCTGGCTCCGGTTCCCAAGAGACCCAGTACTTC. Protein product: CASSLSPGSGSQETQYF. Drawing the rest from reference TRBV5-1 and TRBJ2-5, the complete variable domain is KAGVTQTPRYLIKTRGQQVTLSCSPISGHRSVSWYQQTPGQGLQFLFEYFSETQRNKGNFPGRFSGRQFSNSRSEMNVSTLELGDSALYLCASSLSPGSGSQETQYFGPGTRLLVL.

The chain joins TRBV6-5 to TRBJ1-6; D not certain. The germline CDR1 and CDR2 sequences are MNHEY and SVGAGI. V was pared by 6 bases and J by 4 bases, with 13 bases between. This CDR3 region has 15 residues. The CDR3 nucleotides read TGTGCCAGCAGAGAGAACAGCTTGTATAATTCACCCCTCCACTTT. Residues: CASRENSLYNSPLHF.

CDR3 in amino acids: CATILHREGKNIQYF. CDR3 nucleotide sequence: TGTGCCACCATCTTACACAGGGAGGGCAAAAACATTCAGTACTTC. The J gene is TRBJ2-4, the V gene TRBV15, with D perhaps matching TRBD2 (7 bases). The CDR3 has 15 residues. In germline, CDR1 is LNHNV, CDR2 YYDKDF (reference sequence). The germline V and J ends were trimmed by 7 bases and 3 bases, with 16 bases remaining between them.

This clone was recorded once. The rearrangement uses TRBV5-5 and TRBJ1-5; TRBD1 agrees at 7 bases. After removal of 4 bases from V and 1 base from J, the junction contained 8 bases not matched to a gene. Germline CDR1 SGHKS, CDR2 YYEKEE (reference sequence). CDR3 size: 16 residues. Here the CDR3 DNA reads TGTGCCAGCAGCGTTTATCAGGGGGACAGCAATCAGCCCCAGCATTTT. Its translation: CASSVYQGDSNQPQHF.

This rearrangement joins TRBV9 to TRBJ2-1; TRBD2 is a possible D gene (5 bases). The CDR3 is 15 amino acids. V lost 0 bases, J lost 4 bases, and 11 bases lay in between. Germline V gives CDR1 SGDLS, CDR2 YYNGEE. The CDR3 DNA sequence: TGTGCCAGCAGCGTAGTCGGCAGCGGATACAATGAGCAGTTCTTC. Translation: CASSVVGSGYNEQFF.

V usage is TRBV7-9 and J usage is TRBJ1-1; D unclear. The CDR3 is 14 amino acids. V lost 11 bases and J 0 bases, leaving 16 bases between the germline ends. The germline CDR1 and CDR2 sequences are SEHNR and FQNEAQ (reference sequence). Written as DNA, the CDR3 is TGTGCCGGGAGGGAATCAAGAATGAACACTGAAGCTTTCTTT. It encodes CAGRESRMNTEAFF. Variable domain in full (rest from reference TRBV7-9 and TRBJ1-1): DTGVSQNPRHKITKRGQNVTFRCDPISEHNRLYWYRQTLGQGPEFLTYFQNEAQLEKSRLLSDRFSAERPKGSFSTLEIQRTEQGDSAMYLCAGRESRMNTEAFFGQGTRLTVV.

The CDR3: CASSLGRIYEQYF. CDR3 sequence (DNA): TGTGCCAGCAGCTTAGGAAGAATCTACGAGCAGTACTTC. The chain has TRBV11-2 and TRBJ2-7; D not resolved. Germline V gene data show CDR1 as SGHAT and CDR2 as FQNNGV. This CDR3 region has 13 residues. V was clipped by 1 base and J by 3 bases, with 7 bases between them.

This clone appeared a few times. This chain links TRBV15 with TRBJ1-4; D possibly corresponds to TRBD1 (5 bases). The V end lost 2 bases, the J end lost 14 bases, and 21 bases lay between the germline ends. The CDR3 is 15 amino acids. From germline, CDR1 is LNHNV and CDR2 YYDKDF (reference sequence). CDR3 region: CATSRPGAGSKGLFF. In DNA, the CDR3 is TGTGCCACCAGCAGACCTGGGGCAGGGTCGAAGGGGCTGTTTTTT.

This clone was observed once. The chain couples TRBV3-1 (or the pseudogene TRBV3-2) to TRBJ1-3; D is undetermined. Germline loops: CDR1 LGHDT, CDR2 YNNKEL (reference sequence). This CDR3 has 15 amino acids. Trimming shortened V by 1 base and J by 4 bases, and 11 bases separated the two germline ends. CDR3 DNA: TGTGCCAGCAGCCAAGCGGGCGGCCGAGGAAACACCATATATTTT. Its protein product is CASSQAGGRGNTIYF.

The CDR3 region is CASSLNTLYNYGYTF. Here the CDR3 DNA reads TGCGCCAGCAGCTTGAACACCCTCTATAACTATGGCTACACCTTC. V gene TRBV5-1 combines with J gene TRBJ1-2; D is unresolved. The CDR3 loop spans 15 amino acids. The germline V and J ends were trimmed by 1 base and 1 base, with 11 bases remaining between them. The V gene's germline CDR1 is SGHRS and CDR2 YFSETQ.

V usage is TRBV27 and J usage is TRBJ1-2, with D perhaps matching TRBD1 (5 bases). Deletions cut 6 bases from V and 3 bases from J, with 17 bases between. This CDR3 is 15 amino acids long. Germline V gives CDR1 MNHEY, CDR2 SMNVEV (reference sequence). The CDR3 nucleotides are TGTGCCAGCAGCTGGGACCCGGGCAACTACTATGGCTACACCTTC. Its translation: CASSWDPGNYYGYTF.

The rearrangement joins TRBV6-5 to TRBJ1-2; D is perhaps TRBD1 (5 bases). The CDR3 contains 12 residues. Germline CDR1 reads MNHEY; CDR2 reads SVGAGI. V lost 7 bases and J lost 8, with 14 bases in between. The CDR3 sequence is CASTNGAKGYTF. The DNA of the CDR3 is TGTGCCAGCACGAACGGGGCGAAGGGCTACACCTTC.

The rearrangement uses TRBV6-5 and TRBJ1-3; D is unresolved. V lost 4 bases to trimming and J lost 6 bases, with 4 bases between them. The CDR3 length is 11 residues. Germline CDR1 reads MNHEY; CDR2 reads SVGAGI. Here the CDR3 DNA reads TGTGCCAGCAGTTCACTAAACACCATATATTTT. Amino acid sequence: CASSSLNTIYF.